This T cell receptor (beta chain) emerged from a study of PD-1 blockade in classical Hodgkin lymphoma. The time point was: cycle 4 day 1 (C4D1), after more than five weeks of nivolumab. All patients relapsed after autologous stem cell transplantation, and brentuximab vedotin exposure varied. Magnetic negative selection was used to purify CD8+ T cells from thawed PBMCs. Notes on the study in general: Reports indicated that newly diagnosed patients had lower baseline TCR diversity than healthy donors did. By cycle point C4D1, TCR diversity had risen significantly in CD4+ cells (but not CD8+ cells). Patients starting nivolumab under 1 year after ASCT were excluded.

CDR1 is SEHNR and CDR2 is FQNEAQ in the germline V gene (reference sequence). This CDR3 spans 15 amino acids. The ends lost 5 bases at V and 7 bases at J; junction bases unmatched: 14. Regarding this clone: Its antigen is still unknown.

Profiling relied on immunoSEQ multiplex PCR, and the TCRdb table lists in-frame clones only, not all of them. The table lists 2,500 to 3,500 clones, roughly 79% of them singletons. Specimen: CD8+ T cells from blood, collected before the fourth cycle of nivolumab. This chain uses TRBV7-9 with TRBJ2-7; 7 bases align to TRBD1. The sequence was collected from a human donor with classical Hodgkin lymphoma. The CDR3 loop reads CASSHVSQGVEEQYF. Written as DNA, the CDR3 is TGTGCCAGCAGCCATGTGAGTCAGGGGGTGGAAGAGCAGTACTTC. The full variable domain, its missing parts supplied by reference TRBV7-9 and TRBJ2-7, is DTGVSQNPRHKITKRGQNVTFRCDPISEHNRLYWYRQTLGQGPEFLTYFQNEAQLEKSRLLSDRFSAERPKGSFSTLEIQRTEQGDSAMYLCASSHVSQGVEEQYFGPGTRLTVT.